The 10 T cell receptor beta chains listed next were all sequenced from one sample in a study of cytomegalovirus exposure and HLA in healthy donors. PCR employed 60 Vbeta and 13 Jbeta primers. The method was immunoSEQ multiplex PCR; TCRdb's version includes in-frame clones alone and lacks a portion of them. The sample totals 130,000 or so clones. Sequencing used PBMCs. These receptors originate from a man younger than 35 in good health and CMV-seronegative.

The CDR3 here is CASRRRDRGSYNEQFF. The CDR3 DNA is TGTGCCAGCAGGCGTCGAGACAGGGGTTCCTACAATGAGCAGTTCTTC. V usage is TRBV27 and J usage is TRBJ2-1; TRBD1 matches at 8 bases. The germline CDR1 and CDR2 sequences are MNHEY and SMNVEV (reference sequence). V gave up 6 bases and J gave up 1 base; unmatched junction bases: 8. The CDR3 has 16 residues.

The chain combines TRBV6-5 with TRBJ2-2; D is possibly TRBD2 (6 bases). The germline gives CDR1 MNHEY, CDR2 SVGAGI. Trimming removed 0 bases at V and 7 bases at J, with 15 bases between. The CDR3 is 16 residues long. The DNA for the CDR3 is TGTGCCAGCAGTTACTCTTCCAGGGTGGGACTCGGGGAGCTGTTTTTT. The encoded protein is CASSYSSRVGLGELFF.

The chain is built from TRBV28 and TRBJ1-1; D ambiguous. There are 13 residues in the CDR3. Trimming cost V 4 bases and J 4 bases, with 10 bases left between them. Germline values: CDR1 MDHEN, CDR2 SYDVKM. CDR3 DNA: TGTGCCAGCAGTTCCGGGATCCCCACTGAAGCTTTCTTT. This encodes CASSSGIPTEAFF.

The chain employs TRBV5-4 and TRBJ2-5; 7 nucleotides match TRBD1. There are 14 residues in the CDR3. Trimming at V came to 3 bases and at J to 6 bases, leaving 8 bases not matched to a gene. The germline gives CDR1 SGHNT, CDR2 YYREEE (reference sequence). CDR3 nucleotide sequence: TGTGCCAGCAGCTCGGAAGGGGGCATTCAGACCCAGTACTTC. This sequence encodes CASSSEGGIQTQYF.

V usage is TRBV9 and J usage is TRBJ1-4, with 7 bases identical to TRBD1. Trimming at V came to 3 bases and at J to 14 bases, leaving 16 bases not matched to a gene. In germline, CDR1 is SGDLS, CDR2 YYNGEE. The CDR3 extends over 15 amino acids. This CDR3 reads CASSEQGQSFDSLFF. CDR3 bases: TGTGCCAGCAGCGAACAGGGGCAATCGTTCGATTCGCTGTTTTTT.

The gene calls are TRBV4-1 and TRBJ2-2; 7 nucleotides match TRBD1. CDR3 size: 15 residues. The germline gives CDR1 MGHRA, CDR2 YSYEKL. V dropped 3 bases and J dropped 0; count of bases not matched to a gene: 1. The CDR3 spells CASSQGQTNTGELFF. CDR3 sequence (DNA): TGCGCCAGCAGCCAGGGACAGACGAACACCGGGGAGCTGTTTTTT.

The chain uses TRBV16 and TRBJ2-1; TRBD2 matches at 7 bases. The CDR3 contains 16 residues. Germline trimming cut 2 bases from V and 5 bases from J; bases unmatched to any gene: 9. Germline CDR1 and CDR2: KGHSY and FQNENV. The CDR3 loop reads CASSQLSVGGNNEQFF. As DNA, the CDR3 is TGTGCCAGCAGCCAACTAAGCGTGGGGGGGAACAATGAGCAGTTCTTC.

This chain uses TRBV28 with TRBJ1-2; 11 nucleotides agree with TRBD1. This CDR3 spans 15 amino acids. Germline assignment: CDR1 MDHEN and CDR2 SYDVKM. V lost 2 bases, J lost 8 bases, and 7 bases stayed unmatched. CDR3 amino acids: CASSLTDRGLGGYTF. The CDR3 region has the DNA TGTGCCAGCAGTTTAACGGACAGGGGGCTAGGAGGCTACACCTTC.

The rearrangement joins TRBV5-1 to TRBJ2-5, with D perhaps matching TRBD2 (7 bases). Near its end, the DNA agrees better with TRBJ2-7, so the J call may be wrong. From germline, CDR1 is SGHRS and CDR2 YFSETQ. The CDR3 runs to 14 residues. The CDR3 protein is CASSPQGGAGEQYF. Written as DNA, the CDR3 is TGCGCCAGCAGCCCCCAAGGGGGGGCCGGCGAGCAGTACTTC.

This rearrangement joins TRBV29-1 to TRBJ1-2, with D tentatively TRBD1 (5 bases). CDR3 length: 14 amino acids. Germline lookup yields CDR1 SQVTM and CDR2 ANQGSEA. V dropped 6 bases and J dropped 1 base, with 15 bases sitting between them. The CDR3: CSVTLDRFNYGYTF. CDR3 nucleotide sequence: TGCAGCGTGACCCTTGACAGATTTAACTATGGCTACACCTTC.